This entry lists 20 T cell receptor beta chains sequenced from one sample in a study of cytomegalovirus exposure and HLA in healthy donors. The PCR contained 60 Vbeta and 13 Jbeta primers. Data came from immunoSEQ multiplex PCR; TCRdb stores just in-frame clones and leaves some out. In the table there are some 110,000 clones, over 60% of which are singletons. Sequencing was carried out using PBMCs. The receptors stem from a man aged 30 to 39 in good health and CMV-seropositive.

The V and J genes are TRBV28 and TRBJ2-5; a possible D gene is TRBD1 (6 bases). The last part of the DNA fits TRBJ2-7 better; the J call may be wrong. There are 14 residues in the CDR3. CDR1 is MDHEN and CDR2 is SYDVKM in the germline V gene. CDR3 residues: CASRETGSAYEQYF. CDR3 coding DNA: TGTGCCAGCAGGGAGACAGGTTCTGCCTACGAGCAGTACTTC.

In its sample, this clone was seen once. V is TRBV5-4 and J is TRBJ2-3, with 8 nucleotides matching TRBD2. The CDR3 is 17 residues long. Per the germline V gene, CDR1 is SGHNT and CDR2 is YYREEE (reference sequence). The J segment lost 0 bases and the V segment lost 4 bases, leaving 10 bases of the junction unmatched. CDR3 sequence reads: CASSLRVSGASTDTQYF. In nucleotides, the CDR3 is TGTGCCAGCAGCCTCCGGGTTAGCGGGGCGAGCACAGATACGCAGTATTTT.

At least ten counts were recorded for this clone. At the DNA level, this CDR3 is encoded by other sequences in the same sample as well. The gene calls are TRBV5-1 and TRBJ2-2, with TRBD1 identical over 10 bases. V was pared by 3 bases and J by 5 bases, with 4 bases of the junction left unmatched. CDR1 is SGHRS and CDR2 is YFSETQ in the germline V gene. The CDR3 has 15 amino acids. The CDR3 sequence: CASSSGQGGTGELFF. The DNA of the CDR3 is TGCGCCAGCAGCTCCGGACAGGGGGGGACCGGGGAGCTGTTTTTT.

This chain joins TRBV9 and TRBJ2-2; 10 positions match TRBD1. With V trimmed by 4 bases and J by 4 bases, 7 bases remained unmatched. CDR3 length equals 16 residues. CDR1 is SGDLS and CDR2 is YYNGEE in the germline V gene. The CDR3 loop is CASSPRTGGITGELFF. The CDR3 DNA is TGTGCCAGCAGCCCCCGGACAGGGGGGATCACCGGGGAGCTGTTTTTT.

Comments on this clone: This specimen includes other DNA sequences encoding the same CDR3. The rearrangement joins TRBV11-3 to TRBJ1-1, with D unresolved. The CDR3 covers 14 residues. Germline V gene data show CDR1 as SGHNT and CDR2 as YENEEA. V lost 3 bases and J 0 bases, leaving 8 bases between the germline ends. Written as DNA, the CDR3 is TGTGCCAGCAGCTTGGCAGGAATGAACACTGAAGCTTTCTTT. This gives the protein CASSLAGMNTEAFF.

This chain connects TRBV6-6 to TRBJ2-1; 7 bases fit TRBD2. Unmatched junction bases numbered 4, after V lost 5 bases and J lost 0 bases. The CDR3 totals 15 residues. The germline V gene has CDR1 MNHNY and CDR2 SVGAGI (reference sequence). The DNA for the CDR3 is TGTGCCAGCAGTCTACTAGCGCCCTCCTACAATGAGCAGTTCTTC. Protein product: CASSLLAPSYNEQFF.

The chain combines TRBV9 with TRBJ2-5, with TRBD2 matching 9 bases. Germline CDR1 is SGDLS and CDR2 is YYNGEE. With V trimmed by 0 bases and J by 2 bases, 11 bases remained unmatched. The CDR3 spans 18 residues. CDR3 sequence: CASSVGSSGGVSQETQYF. CDR3 DNA sequence: TGTGCCAGCAGCGTAGGAAGTAGCGGGGGAGTTTCTCAAGAGACCCAGTACTTC.

The V call is TRBV7-8, the J call TRBJ1-1; the match to TRBD1 covers 7 bases. The CDR3 covers 15 residues. With V trimmed by 5 bases and J by 4 bases, 10 bases remained unmatched. Germline lookup yields CDR1 SGHVS and CDR2 FQNEAQ. This CDR3 reads CASSTWTGDPTEAFF. CDR3 DNA: TGTGCCAGCAGCACCTGGACAGGTGATCCCACTGAAGCTTTCTTT.

The J gene is TRBJ2-3, the V gene TRBV4-2, with D possibly TRBD1 on 6 matching bases. The CDR3 loop spans 16 amino acids. In germline, CDR1 is LGHNA, CDR2 YNFKEQ. The ends were cut back, 1 base at V and 1 base at J, with 12 bases in the middle. The CDR3 spells CASSQVVAGGTDTQYF. The CDR3 bases are TGTGCCAGCAGCCAAGTAGTGGCAGGGGGCACAGATACGCAGTATTTT.

This chain uses TRBV19 with TRBJ2-2; weak D call: TRBD2 (5 bases). V was trimmed by 8 bases and J by 1 base, leaving 17 bases between them. The CDR3 is 16 amino acids. Germline CDR1 is LNHDA and CDR2 is SQIVND (reference sequence). CDR3 loop: CASFPGIRGNTGELFF. The CDR3 region has the DNA TGTGCCAGTTTCCCCGGGATTCGGGGGAACACCGGGGAGCTGTTTTTT.

The rearrangement uses TRBV28 and TRBJ1-2; D is unresolved. CDR1 and CDR2 (germline): MDHEN, SYDVKM. Trimming stripped 5 bases from V and 1 base from J, with 8 bases between. CDR3 length equals 13 residues. For the CDR3, the DNA is TGTGCCAGCAGTCGCAACAGTAACTATGGCTACACCTTC. Translating it yields CASSRNSNYGYTF.

As regards this clone: The junction shows a germline mismatch at one end, possibly a read error. The chain carries TRBV11-3 and TRBJ1-3; 7 bases are shared with TRBD1. The length of the CDR3 is 15 residues. From germline, CDR1 is SGHNT and CDR2 YENEEA. CDR3 amino acids: CASSLDRVGGNTIYF. The DNA of the CDR3 is TGTGCCAGCAGCCTAGACAGGGTAGGTGGAAACACCATATATTTT.

Details on this clone: Additional DNA sequences in this sample encode the identical CDR3. This rearrangement joins TRBV19 to TRBJ1-5; D unresolved. V shed 0 bases and J shed 4 bases, with 10 bases lying between them. The length of the CDR3 is 15 residues. Germline CDR1 LNHDA, CDR2 SQIVND (reference sequence). CDR3 coding DNA: TGTGCCAGTAGTATAGAGAGGCAGAGGAATCAGCCCCAGCATTTT. It encodes CASSIERQRNQPQHF.

J is TRBJ1-2 and V is TRBV5-4, with 9 bases aligning to TRBD1. Germline V gives CDR1 SGHNT, CDR2 YYREEE (reference sequence). V lost 4 bases and J lost 3; bases outside the gene matches: 4. This CDR3 is built from 14 residues. Written as DNA, the CDR3 is TGTGCCAGCAGCCCTCGGACAGGGGACTATGGCTACACCTTC. This translates into CASSPRTGDYGYTF.

This clone was recorded only once. The chain recombines TRBV11-2 with TRBJ2-1; 8 bases agree with TRBD1. V was clipped by 3 bases and J by 8 bases; unmatched bases: 15. CDR1 SGHAT and CDR2 FQNNGV come from the germline V gene. This CDR3 has 17 amino acids. The CDR3 DNA reads TGTGCCAGCAGCTTCTCGCTGCGGACAGGGTCGTCGGATGAGCAGTTCTTC. Translating it yields CASSFSLRTGSSDEQFF.

This clone was detected a few times. This sequence joins TRBV11-2 and TRBJ1-1; no clear D gene. The CDR3 length is 12 residues. Looked up from germline, CDR1 is SGHAT and CDR2 is FQNNGV. With 4 bases removed from V and 5 bases from J, the gap between germline ends came to 8 bases. The CDR3 is CASSWGGTEAFF. Written as DNA, the CDR3 is TGTGCCAGCAGCTGGGGAGGAACTGAAGCTTTCTTT.

This chain uses TRBV2 with TRBJ1-1; 9 nucleotides line up with TRBD1. After removal of 1 base from V and 4 bases from J, the junction contained 4 bases not matched to a gene. Per the germline V gene, CDR1 is SNHLY and CDR2 is FYNNEI. The CDR3 sequence is 15 residues long. This CDR3 reads CASSEEGQGSTEAFF. CDR3 nucleotides: TGTGCCAGCAGTGAAGAGGGACAGGGAAGCACTGAAGCTTTCTTT.

The chain carries TRBV6-5 and TRBJ1-1; D call uncertain. The V gene lost 5 bases and the J gene lost 3 bases, with 7 bases spanning the gap. The CDR3 runs 12 residues. Germline-derived CDR1 and CDR2 are MNHEY and SVGAGI. The CDR3 region is CASSPTDTEAFF. CDR3 DNA sequence: TGTGCCAGCAGTCCTACGGACACTGAAGCTTTCTTT.

The rearrangement links TRBV9 to TRBJ2-5, with 9 bases matching TRBD2. CDR3 length: 18 residues. Per germline, CDR1 SGDLS and CDR2 YYNGEE. The V segment lost 0 bases and the J segment 5 bases; nucleotides outside the gene matches: 14. This CDR3 is CASSVGAFAGGPRETQYF. The CDR3 coding sequence is TGTGCCAGCAGCGTAGGGGCATTCGCGGGGGGGCCTCGGGAGACCCAGTACTTC.

The table lists this clone with a few counts. The V call is TRBV4-2, the J call TRBJ2-1; D is possibly TRBD2 (6 bases). The V end lost 2 bases, the J end lost 5 bases, and 16 bases lay between the germline ends. The length of the CDR3 is 16 residues. Germline CDR1 and CDR2: LGHNA and YNFKEQ. DNA for the CDR3: TGTGCCAGCAGCCAATATCGCGGGACTCAGGACAATGAGCAGTTCTTC. Translated, it gives CASSQYRGTQDNEQFF.